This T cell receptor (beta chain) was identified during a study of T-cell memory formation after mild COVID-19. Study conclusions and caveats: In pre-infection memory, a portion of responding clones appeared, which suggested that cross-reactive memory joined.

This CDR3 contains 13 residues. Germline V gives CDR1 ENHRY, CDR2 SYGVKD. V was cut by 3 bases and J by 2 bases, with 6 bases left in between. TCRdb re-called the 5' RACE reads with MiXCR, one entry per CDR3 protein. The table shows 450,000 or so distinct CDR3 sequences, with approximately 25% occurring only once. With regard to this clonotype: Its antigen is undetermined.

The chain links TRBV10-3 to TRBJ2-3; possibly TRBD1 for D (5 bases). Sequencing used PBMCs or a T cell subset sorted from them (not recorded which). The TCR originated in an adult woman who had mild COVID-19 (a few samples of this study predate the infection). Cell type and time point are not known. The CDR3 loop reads CAISEGDTDTQYF. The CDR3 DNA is TGTGCCATCAGTGAAGGGGACACAGATACGCAGTATTTT.